The source of this T cell receptor (beta chain) is a study of technical replicates of blood from a handful of donors. This CDR3 is built from 14 residues. V was pared by 2 bases and J by 1 base, with 6 bases between. Germline V gene sequence: CDR1 MDHEN, CDR2 SYDVKM. Using immunoSEQ multiplex PCR, the repertoire was profiled, and TCRdb retains in-frame clones only, with some absent. The data show 12,000 or so clones, 80% to 90% seen once. The TCR comes from a human donor in good health. Material for sequencing was PBMCs. The chain employs TRBV28 and TRBJ2-4; TRBD1 is a possible D gene (6 bases). CDR3 region: CASSLQGAKNIQYF. Written as DNA, the CDR3 is TGTGCCAGCAGTTTACAGGGGGCCAAAAACATTCAGTACTTC.